Each of the 28 T cell receptor beta chains below was sequenced from the same sample in a study of T cells in Graves' hyperthyroidism and ophthalmopathy. RNA transcripts served as the template for amplifying TCR beta CDR3 regions. The HTBI primer set drove a first-round RT-PCR of the TCR CDR3. Each CDR3 protein gets one entry after TCRdb re-called the multiplex PCR reads with MiXCR. In the table there are 660,000 or so distinct CDR3 sequences, around 20% of which are singletons. Sequencing input: blood. Every receptor here comes from a man between 25 and 39 years old with Graves' ophthalmopathy.

The chain couples TRBV28 to TRBJ1-5; D might be TRBD1 (5 bases). V lost 4 bases to trimming and J lost 4 bases, with 17 bases between them. This CDR3 region has 16 residues. Per germline, CDR1 MDHEN and CDR2 SYDVKM. The CDR3 nucleotides are TGTGCCAGCAGTTCCTCAGGGCGGCGCCGAAATCAGCCCCAGCATTTT. It encodes CASSSSGRRRNQPQHF. Variable domain in full (rest from reference TRBV28 and TRBJ1-5): DVKVTQSSRYLVKRTGEKVFLECVQDMDHENMFWYRQDPGLGLRLIYFSYDVKMKEKGDIPEGYSVSREKKERFSLILESASTNQTSMYLCASSSSGRRRNQPQHFGDGTRLSIL.

This clonotype turned up a few times. The chain employs TRBV15 and TRBJ1-4; D is unresolved. The CDR3 has 18 amino acids. Trimming took off 3 bases at V and 1 base at J, with 18 bases between the two ends. CDR1 LNHNV and CDR2 YYDKDF come from the germline V gene (reference sequence). The CDR3 sequence is CATSSPVLEGGTNEKLFF. CDR3 bases: TGTGCCACCAGCAGTCCCGTTTTGGAAGGTGGAACTAATGAAAAACTGTTTTTT.

The sample holds a few counts of this clonotype. In DNA form, the CDR3 reads TGTGCCAGCAGCCAAACAGGGGGCCTTAATTCACCCCTCCACTTT. Protein: CASSQTGGLNSPLHF. This chain uses TRBV3-1 with TRBJ1-6, with 9 bases fitting TRBD1. Germline CDR1 LGHDT, CDR2 YNNKEL (reference sequence). CDR3 length: 15 amino acids. Trimming cost V 2 bases and J 6 bases; bases outside gene matches: 2.

This clonotype occurred many times. The chain has TRBV11-2 and TRBJ2-3; 12 nucleotides agree with TRBD2. The CDR3 runs to 19 residues. J gave up 4 bases and V 7 bases, and 18 bases lay outside the gene matches. Looked up from germline, CDR1 is SGHAT and CDR2 is FQNNGV. The DNA for the CDR3 is TGTGCCAGCACGGGTCTAAGACTAGCGGGAGAGCCTATGTCAGATACGCAGTATTTT. It specifies CASTGLRLAGEPMSDTQYF.

With regard to this clonotype: The junction and the germline gene differ at one end; a read error may be behind it. The rearrangement joins TRBV27 to TRBJ2-3; 8 bases are shared with TRBD2. The V gene's germline CDR1 is MNHEY and CDR2 SMNVEV (reference sequence). The CDR3 covers 15 residues. CDR3 loop: CASSGSGSPTDAQYF. CDR3 nucleotide sequence: TGTGCCAGCAGCGGAAGCGGGAGCCCGACAGATGCGCAGTATTTT.

The table lists this clonotype with a few counts. The chain combines TRBV24-1 with TRBJ2-1, with 11 bases that match TRBD2. Per germline, CDR1 KGHDR and CDR2 SFDVKD. J lost 4 bases, V lost 6 bases, and 4 bases had no gene match. The CDR3 sequence is 15 residues long. This CDR3 reads CATSPGTSGYNEQFF. The CDR3 DNA reads as TGTGCCACCAGTCCCGGGACTAGCGGTTACAATGAGCAGTTCTTC.

This clonotype was picked up a small number of times. The chain carries TRBV27 and TRBJ1-2; tentative D call: TRBD1 (5 bases). The CDR3 length is 12 residues. The V and J ends lost 6 bases and 5 bases respectively, with 10 bases between them. Looked up from germline, CDR1 is MNHEY and CDR2 is SMNVEV (reference sequence). The CDR3 loop reads CASRGEGYGYTF. The CDR3 DNA sequence: TGTGCCAGCAGGGGGGAAGGTTATGGCTACACCTTC.

The rearrangement joins TRBV4-1 to TRBJ2-3; tentatively, D is TRBD1 or TRBD2 (6 bases each). The V end was cut by 0 bases, the J end by 2 bases, with 12 bases between. Germline-derived CDR1 and CDR2 are MGHRA and YSYEKL. The CDR3 loop spans 16 amino acids. In nucleotides, the CDR3 is TGCGCCAGCAGCCAAGAAGGCCGGGGGCCCACAGATACGCAGTATTTT. Amino acid sequence: CASSQEGRGPTDTQYF.

This clonotype appeared many times. CDR3 in amino acids: CASRTGGTQVNTEAFF. CDR3 in DNA: TGTGCCAGCAGGACAGGGGGAACTCAAGTGAACACTGAAGCTTTCTTT. This rearrangement joins TRBV28 to TRBJ1-1; 9 bases align to TRBD1. Germline lookup yields CDR1 MDHEN and CDR2 SYDVKM. The junction had 8 bases not matched to a gene; V was cut back by 6 bases and J by 0 bases. This CDR3 region has 16 residues. The complete variable domain, with remaining parts taken from reference TRBV28 and TRBJ1-1, reads DVKVTQSSRYLVKRTGEKVFLECVQDMDHENMFWYRQDPGLGLRLIYFSYDVKMKEKGDIPEGYSVSREKKERFSLILESASTNQTSMYLCASRTGGTQVNTEAFFGQGTRLTVV.

The chain employs TRBV12-3 or TRBV12-4 and TRBJ1-2; D call uncertain. The CDR3 runs 15 residues. The germline V and J ends were trimmed by 7 bases and 4 bases, with 19 bases remaining between them. CDR3 bases: TGTGCCAGCACCCGGTCCGATCCTGGGGTCTATGGCTACACCTTC. It codes for CASTRSDPGVYGYTF.

This clonotype was seen a few times. The chain joins TRBV5-6 to TRBJ2-1, with D perhaps matching TRBD2 (6 bases). Between the trimmed V and J ends, which lost 4 bases and 9 bases, there was a span of 17 bases. Germline V gene data show CDR1 as SGHDT and CDR2 as YYEEEE. The CDR3 spans 14 residues. In DNA, the CDR3 is TGTGCCAGCAGCCCGGTCGCGGTCGGGGGTGAGCAGTTCTTC. Translating it yields CASSPVAVGGEQFF.

This clonotype was recorded at least ten times. The chain recombines TRBV6-2 or TRBV6-3 with TRBJ2-3, with D hard to call. V was cut by 9 bases and J by 2 bases, with 15 bases left in between. The CDR3 has 14 residues. Looked up from germline, CDR1 is MNHEY and CDR2 is SVGEGT. The CDR3 loop reads CASIGVVSTDTQYF. In nucleotides, the CDR3 is TGTGCCAGTATCGGTGTAGTCTCCACAGATACGCAGTATTTT.

This sequence joins TRBV9 and TRBJ2-6, with 7 bases fitting TRBD2. The CDR3 runs to 16 residues. The J segment lost 4 bases and the V segment lost 5 bases, leaving 9 bases of the junction unmatched. The germline gives CDR1 SGDLS, CDR2 YYNGEE. The CDR3 nucleotides are TGTGCCAGCAGGGCCCCCGGGGGGAGCGGGGCCAACGTCCTGACTTTC. Protein product: CASRAPGGSGANVLTF.

The chain has TRBV28 and TRBJ2-3; 7 positions agree with TRBD2. The CDR3 spans 16 residues. V lost 1 base, J lost 5 bases, and 9 bases stayed unmatched. CDR1 and CDR2 from the germline V gene are MDHEN and SYDVKM. CDR3 bases: TGTGCCAGCAGTTTATACCCCGGGGGGTCAGGAGATACGCAGTATTTT. This codes for CASSLYPGGSGDTQYF.

This clonotype has just a few counts. V is TRBV20-1 and J is TRBJ1-2; D is undetermined. Germline V gene sequence: CDR1 DFQATT, CDR2 SNEGSKA (reference sequence). CDR3 length equals 13 residues. V lost 2 bases to trimming and J lost 3 bases, with 10 bases between them. CDR3 in amino acids: CSARYGYYYGYTF. The CDR3 coding sequence is TGCAGTGCTAGATACGGATATTACTATGGCTACACCTTC.

The count of this clonotype is one. Since no conserved phenylalanine or tryptophan closes the CDR3, a read error is the likely cause. CDR3 in DNA: TGTGCCAGCAGTTACTCCGTAGTGGTAGGGGCCTCCTACGAGCAGTACCTC. This gives the protein CASSYSVVVGASYEQYL. V and J are TRBV6-5 and TRBJ2-7; a weak D match, TRBD1 (5 bases). Germline V lookup: CDR1 MNHEY, CDR2 SVGAGI. The CDR3 loop spans 17 amino acids. The ends were cut back, 0 bases at V and 0 bases at J, with 15 bases in the middle.

This clonotype appeared many times. The chain carries TRBV2 and TRBJ2-7; 8 bases map to TRBD1. The germline gives CDR1 SNHLY, CDR2 FYNNEI. This CDR3 has 13 amino acids. J was trimmed by 3 bases and V by 7 bases; bases with no gene match: 5. The CDR3 DNA sequence: TGTGCCAGCACCAAGGGACAGGACTACGAGCAGTACTTC. This sequence encodes CASTKGQDYEQYF. Supplemented by reference TRBV2 and TRBJ2-7, the full variable domain reads EPEVTQTPSHQVTQMGQEVILRCVPISNHLYFYWYRQILGQKVEFLVSFYNNEISEKSEIFDDQFSVERPDGSNFTLKIRSTKLEDSAMYFCASTKGQDYEQYFGPGTRLTVT.

V is TRBV9 and J is TRBJ2-5; 15 nucleotides agree with TRBD2. V dropped 3 bases and J dropped 5; count of bases not matched to a gene: 5. The length of the CDR3 is 16 residues. In germline, CDR1 is SGDLS, CDR2 YYNGEE. This CDR3 reads CASSAGLAGGGETQYF. CDR3 DNA: TGTGCCAGCAGCGCGGGACTAGCGGGAGGTGGTGAGACCCAGTACTTC.

This clonotype was counted a single time. This chain joins TRBV7-9 and TRBJ2-7; 9 positions agree with TRBD2. The germline gives CDR1 SEHNR, CDR2 FQNEAQ (reference sequence). V trimming: 5 bases; J trimming: 5 bases; junction bases outside the gene matches: 19. The CDR3 consists of 18 residues. CDR3 sequence: CASSGSGLAYAEGNEQYF. As DNA, the CDR3 is TGTGCCAGCAGCGGTAGCGGACTAGCGTACGCGGAGGGCAACGAGCAGTACTTC.

This clonotype was counted ten times or more. DNA for the CDR3: TGTGCCAGCAGCCAAGAACATACGCAGTATTTT. Protein sequence: CASSQEHTQYF. The chain combines TRBV3-1 with TRBJ2-3; D call uncertain. The germline V gene encodes CDR1 LGHDT and CDR2 YNNKEL (reference sequence). The V end lost 0 bases, the J end lost 7 bases, and 2 bases lay between the germline ends. The CDR3 spans 11 residues.

There are a few counts of this clonotype. The chain joins TRBV18 to TRBJ2-3; maybe TRBD2 (5 bases). V lost 3 bases and J lost 1, with 11 bases in between. Per germline, CDR1 KGHSH and CDR2 LQKENI. The CDR3 runs to 15 residues. In DNA, the CDR3 is TGTGCCAGCTCACCGGTCGGGGTGGGCACAGATACGCAGTATTTT. The encoded protein is CASSPVGVGTDTQYF. Variable domain in full (rest from reference TRBV18 and TRBJ2-3): NAGVMQNPRHLVRRRGQEARLRCSPMKGHSHVYWYRQLPEEGLKFMVYLQKENIIDESGMPKERFSAEFPKEGPSILRIQQVVRGDSAAYFCASSPVGVGTDTQYFGPGTRLTVL.

This chain uses TRBV28 with TRBJ1-1; no clear D. The CDR3 consists of 14 residues. The V gene lost 5 bases and the J gene lost 5 bases, with 15 bases spanning the gap. Germline CDR1 and CDR2: MDHEN and SYDVKM. The CDR3 coding sequence is TGTGCCAGCAGTCCTGACCCCAGAAGGACTGAAGCTTTCTTT. The encoded protein is CASSPDPRRTEAFF.

There are a few counts of this clonotype. The V call is TRBV19, the J call TRBJ2-1; 7 nucleotides line up with TRBD2. V lost 3 bases and J lost 8; bases outside the gene matches: 10. The CDR3 length is 15 residues. Germline V lookup: CDR1 LNHDA, CDR2 SQIVND (reference sequence). The CDR3: CASSITAGVKDEQFF. Here the CDR3 DNA reads TGTGCCAGTAGTATTACGGCGGGAGTTAAGGATGAGCAGTTCTTC.

J is TRBJ1-5 and V is TRBV27, with a tentative D call TRBD1 (6 bases). The germline V and J ends were trimmed by 2 bases and 3 bases, with 11 bases remaining between them. The CDR3 length is 15 residues. CDR1 and CDR2 from the germline V gene are MNHEY and SMNVEV (reference sequence). The CDR3 DNA follows: TGTGCCAGCAGTTTAAGGGGGGGGAACAATCAGCCCCAGCATTTT. Translation gives CASSLRGGNNQPQHF.

Written as DNA, the CDR3 is TGTGCCAGCAGAAAACAGGGGGCGGGTGGCTACACCTTC. It translates to CASRKQGAGGYTF. This chain connects TRBV6-2 or TRBV6-3 to TRBJ1-2, with TRBD1 matching 9 bases. The CDR3 has 13 residues. Germline lookup yields CDR1 MNHEY and CDR2 SVGEGT. Germline trimming cut 6 bases from V and 7 bases from J; bases unmatched to any gene: 6.

A remark on this clonotype: A much larger clonotype is one base distant, so this may be a read error. This chain joins TRBV7-9 and TRBJ2-1, with D possibly being TRBD2 (6 bases). This CDR3 comprises 16 residues. The germline gives CDR1 SEHNR, CDR2 FQNEAQ (reference sequence). Between the trimmed V and J ends, which lost 0 bases and 7 bases, there was a span of 16 bases. CDR3 nucleotides: TGTGCCAGCAGCTTAGCGGGAGCACCCGGAGGGAATGAGCAGTTCTTC. It specifies CASSLAGAPGGNEQFF.

The chain combines TRBV29-1 with TRBJ2-3, with 7 bases matching TRBD1. Germline V lookup: CDR1 SQVTM, CDR2 ANQGSEA. This CDR3 has 14 amino acids. With V trimmed by 3 bases and J by 3 bases, 6 bases remained unmatched. The CDR3 spells CSVEVVRGTDTQYF. CDR3 coding DNA: TGCAGCGTTGAGGTGGTCAGGGGGACAGATACGCAGTATTTT.

This clonotype was seen many times. The chain couples TRBV3-1 to TRBJ2-7; D uncertain. The CDR3 covers 13 residues. The germline gives CDR1 LGHDT, CDR2 YNNKEL (reference sequence). V gave up 3 bases and J gave up 2 bases, with 8 bases separating them. CDR3 sequence (DNA): TGTGCCAGCAGCCAGAGTGATACCTACGAGCAGTACTTC. Its translation is CASSQSDTYEQYF.